A single T cell receptor (beta chain) is shown here with its context. Antigen specificity is unknown. The germline V gene encodes CDR1 SGHAT and CDR2 FQNNGV. The CDR3 is made up of 11 amino acids. Between the trimmed V and J ends, which lost 4 bases and 10 bases, there was a span of 10 bases. The input was 400 to 500 ng total RNA; TCR beta cDNA was made from it with a constant-region primer. Researchers made the TCR beta libraries by running three nested multiplex PCR rounds with slightly modified ARM-PCR. TRBV1-TRBV30 forward primers and a C-beta reverse primer were used in the first two PCR rounds, which each ran for about 10 cycles. Each CDR3 protein is one row after TCRdb ran MiXCR on the multiplex PCR reads. The repertoire includes 90,000 to 100,000 distinct CDR3 sequences, around 63% of them detected once, and over 7.5% sits in the top ten. These data are taken from a study of tumor-infiltrating lymphocytes in primary liver carcinoma. The wider study: Enrolled patients were male and female, aged 30 to 69 years. Samples gave roughly 3.65 to 7.13 million productive TCRbeta reads, similar across tissue types. Study-level findings and limits: Detection in all five tumor regions applied to only about 8-25% of top clones.

Bulk tissue was left unsorted, and RNA and DNA were co-extracted from 20-30 mg of it. Sequencing input: liver tumor tissue from sampling region 5. As for subset: tumor region T5, tumor centre. J is TRBJ1-1 and V is TRBV11-2; possibly TRBD1 for D (5 bases). The sequence was collected from a woman aged 55-69 years with primary liver carcinoma and hepatitis B virus infection. Written as DNA, the CDR3 is TGTGCCAGCAGCTGGACTCAGGGAGCTTTCTTT. It specifies CASSWTQGAFF. The full variable domain, rest sourced from reference TRBV11-2 and TRBJ1-1, is EAGVAQSPRYKIIEKRQSVAFWCNPISGHATLYWYQQILGQGPKLLIQFQNNGVVDDSQLPKDRFSAERLKGVDSTLKIQPAKLEDSAVYLCASSWTQGAFFGQGTRLTVV.